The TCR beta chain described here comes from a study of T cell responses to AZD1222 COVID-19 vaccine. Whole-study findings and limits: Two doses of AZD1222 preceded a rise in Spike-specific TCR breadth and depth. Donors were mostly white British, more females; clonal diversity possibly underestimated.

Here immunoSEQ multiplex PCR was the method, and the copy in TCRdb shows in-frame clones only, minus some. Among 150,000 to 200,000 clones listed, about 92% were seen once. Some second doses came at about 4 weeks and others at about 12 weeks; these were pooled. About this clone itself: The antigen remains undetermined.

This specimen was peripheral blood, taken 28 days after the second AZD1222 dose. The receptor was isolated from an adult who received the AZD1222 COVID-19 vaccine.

The CDR3 region has the DNA TGTGCCAGCAGCTTCCGGGGTCGGGAAGCTTTCTTT. Translation: CASSFRGREAFF. The chain recombines TRBV5-6 with TRBJ1-1; D not certain. Trimming took off 2 bases at V and 8 bases at J, with 10 bases between the two ends. CDR3 length equals 12 residues. Germline V gene lookup returns CDR1 SGHDT and CDR2 YYEEEE.